This TCR beta chain was captured in a study of CD8+ T cells in alopecia areata. The wider study: It was oral tofacitinib, at 5 to 10 mg twice daily, that treated patients received.

The V end lost 3 bases, the J end lost 13 bases, and 22 bases lay between the germline ends. CDR3 length equals 14 residues. Germline CDR1 GTSNPN, CDR2 SVGIG (reference sequence). As part of sample collection, lesional scalp punch biopsies and peripheral blood were taken from alopecia areata patients. The sequencing template was cDNA reverse transcribed from extracted RNA. Method: immunoSEQ multiplex PCR; TCRdb's copy keeps in-frame clones and lacks some. The data contain a few hundred thousand clones, less than 80% of them singletons. The sequencing here drew on CD4+ T cells sorted from blood, taken at week 0. The chain uses TRBV30 and TRBJ2-1, with D perhaps assigned TRBD1 or TRBD2 (5 bases each). The sequence was collected from a human donor with alopecia areata. This CDR3 reads CAWSSRGVRRGQFF. For the CDR3, the DNA is TGTGCCTGGAGCTCACGAGGGGTTCGGCGTGGCCAGTTCTTC. Complete variable domain (other parts from reference TRBV30 and TRBJ2-1): SQTIHQWPATLVQPVGSPLSLECTVEGTSNPNLYWYRQAAGRGLQLLFYSVGIGQISSEVPQNLSASRPQDRQFILSSKKLLLSDSGFYLCAWSSRGVRRGQFFGPGTRLTVL.